The clone carrying this T cell receptor beta chain was seen only a few times. What it binds is not known. Primers used in a second PCR of about 6 to 11 cycles were a sample-barcoded 5' primer and a J-beta primer mix. TCRdb processed the 5' RACE reads anew with MiXCR; each CDR3 protein has one entry. The table records a few hundred thousand distinct CDR3 sequences, around 27% of them present only once. The sample is drawn from a study of blood T cells in healthy people across ages. The CDR3 totals 17 residues. Germline CDR1 reads MNHEY; CDR2 reads SVGAGI. The junction had 9 bases not matched to a gene; V was cut back by 0 bases and J by 7 bases. Study-wide results and limits: With age, beta diversity per million T cells declined roughly linearly, significantly by approximately 41.

Samples had at least 6.5 million PBMCs isolated from them. Extracted total RNA amounted to at least 5.5 micrograms for each sample. These sequences were also reported in another study, on T cells of mothers and their children. From that report: When mothers and children were related, their normalized repertoire overlap, which was always slightly higher, did not differ significantly from that of unrelated pairs.

The chain has TRBV6-5 and TRBJ1-4; 9 nucleotides agree with TRBD1. The sequence was collected from a boy younger than 10 in good health. The sequenced sample consisted of blood. The CDR3 loop is CASSYSSGQGKSEKLFF. CDR3 sequence (DNA): TGTGCCAGCAGTTACTCGAGTGGACAGGGGAAGAGTGAAAAACTGTTTTTT.